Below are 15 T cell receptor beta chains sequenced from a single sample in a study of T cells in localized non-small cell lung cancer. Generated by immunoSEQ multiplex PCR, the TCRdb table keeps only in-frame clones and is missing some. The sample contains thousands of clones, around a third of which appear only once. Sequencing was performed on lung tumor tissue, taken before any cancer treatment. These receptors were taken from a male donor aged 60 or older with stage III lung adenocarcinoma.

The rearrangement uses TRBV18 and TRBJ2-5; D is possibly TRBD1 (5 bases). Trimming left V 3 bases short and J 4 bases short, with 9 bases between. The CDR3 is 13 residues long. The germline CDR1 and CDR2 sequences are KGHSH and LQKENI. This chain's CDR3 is CASSPRQGETQYF. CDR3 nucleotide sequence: TGTGCCAGCTCACCCAGGCAGGGAGAGACCCAGTACTTC.

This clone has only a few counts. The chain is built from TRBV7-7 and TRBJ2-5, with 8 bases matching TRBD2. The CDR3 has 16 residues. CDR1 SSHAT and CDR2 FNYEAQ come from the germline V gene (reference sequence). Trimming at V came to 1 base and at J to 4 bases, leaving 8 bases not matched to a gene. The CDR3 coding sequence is TGTGCCAGCAGCTTAGACCGCCAGCGGGAGCTAGAGACCCAGTACTTC. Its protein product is CASSLDRQRELETQYF.

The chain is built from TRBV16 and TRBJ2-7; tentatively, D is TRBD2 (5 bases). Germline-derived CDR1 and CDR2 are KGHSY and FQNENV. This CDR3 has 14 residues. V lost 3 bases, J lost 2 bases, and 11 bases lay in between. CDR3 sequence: CASSHYRTAYEQYF. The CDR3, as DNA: TGTGCCAGCAGCCATTACCGGACTGCCTACGAGCAGTACTTC.

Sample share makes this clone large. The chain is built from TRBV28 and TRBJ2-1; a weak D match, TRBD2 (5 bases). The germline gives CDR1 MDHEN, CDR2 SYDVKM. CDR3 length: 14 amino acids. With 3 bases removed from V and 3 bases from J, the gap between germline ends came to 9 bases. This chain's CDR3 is CASSLGGHYNEQFF. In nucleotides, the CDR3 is TGTGCCAGCAGTTTGGGCGGGCACTACAATGAGCAGTTCTTC.

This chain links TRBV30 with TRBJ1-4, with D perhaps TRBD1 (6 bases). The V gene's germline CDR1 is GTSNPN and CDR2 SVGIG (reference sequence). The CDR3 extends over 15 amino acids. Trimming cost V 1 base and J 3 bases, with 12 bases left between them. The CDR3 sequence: CAWSARGAANEKLFF. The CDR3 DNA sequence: TGTGCCTGGAGTGCCCGGGGGGCGGCTAATGAAAAACTGTTTTTT.

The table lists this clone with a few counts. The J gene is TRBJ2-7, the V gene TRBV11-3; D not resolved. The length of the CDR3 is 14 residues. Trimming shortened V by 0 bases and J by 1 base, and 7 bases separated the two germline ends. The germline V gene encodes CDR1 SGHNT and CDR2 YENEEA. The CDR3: CASSLELGSYEQYF. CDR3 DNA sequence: TGTGCCAGCAGCTTAGAGTTGGGATCCTACGAGCAGTACTTC.

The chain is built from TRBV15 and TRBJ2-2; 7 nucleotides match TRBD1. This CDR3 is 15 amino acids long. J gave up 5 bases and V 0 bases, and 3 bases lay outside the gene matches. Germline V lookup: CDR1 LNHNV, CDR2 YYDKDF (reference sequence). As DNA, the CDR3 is TGTGCCACCAGCAGAGAGGACAGGCTGACCGGGGAGCTGTTTTTT. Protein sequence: CATSREDRLTGELFF.

CDR3 in DNA: TGTGCCAGCAGTCACAGAGACTATGGCTACACCTTC. Residues: CASSHRDYGYTF. The V call is TRBV28, the J call TRBJ1-2, with unresolved D. Trimming left V 5 bases short and J 3 bases short, with 7 bases between. This CDR3 is 12 amino acids long. Germline V CDR1 and CDR2: MDHEN, SYDVKM.

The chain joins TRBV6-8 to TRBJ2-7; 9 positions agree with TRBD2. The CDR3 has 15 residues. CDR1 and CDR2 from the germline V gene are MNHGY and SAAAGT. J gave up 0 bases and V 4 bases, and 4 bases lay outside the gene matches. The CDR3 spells CASSSQREASYEQYF. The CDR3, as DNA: TGTGCCAGCAGTTCCCAGCGGGAGGCCTCCTACGAGCAGTACTTC.

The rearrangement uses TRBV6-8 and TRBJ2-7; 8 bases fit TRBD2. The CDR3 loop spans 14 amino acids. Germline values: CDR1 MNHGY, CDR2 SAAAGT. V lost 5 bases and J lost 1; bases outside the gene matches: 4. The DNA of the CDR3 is TGTGCCAGCAGTCGACTAGCGTATTCCTACGAGCAGTACTTC. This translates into CASSRLAYSYEQYF.

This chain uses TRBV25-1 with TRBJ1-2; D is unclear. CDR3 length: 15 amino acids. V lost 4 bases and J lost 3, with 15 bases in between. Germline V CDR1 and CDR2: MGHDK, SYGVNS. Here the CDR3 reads CASSAPSPVHYGYTF. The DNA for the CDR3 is TGTGCCAGCAGTGCCCCGAGCCCGGTACACTATGGCTACACCTTC.

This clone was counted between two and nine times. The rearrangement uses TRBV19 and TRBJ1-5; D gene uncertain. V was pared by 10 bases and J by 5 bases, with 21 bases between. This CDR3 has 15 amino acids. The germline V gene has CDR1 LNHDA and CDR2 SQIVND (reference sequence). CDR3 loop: CANQGGRPNHQPQHF. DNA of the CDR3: TGTGCCAACCAAGGTGGACGACCGAACCATCAGCCCCAGCATTTT.

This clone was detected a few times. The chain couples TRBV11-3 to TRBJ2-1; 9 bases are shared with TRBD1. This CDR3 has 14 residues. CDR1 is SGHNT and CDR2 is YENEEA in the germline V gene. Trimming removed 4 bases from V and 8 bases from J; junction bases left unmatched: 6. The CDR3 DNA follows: TGTGCCAGCAGCTCGGGACAGGGTGTGGATGAGCAGTTCTTC. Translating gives CASSSGQGVDEQFF.

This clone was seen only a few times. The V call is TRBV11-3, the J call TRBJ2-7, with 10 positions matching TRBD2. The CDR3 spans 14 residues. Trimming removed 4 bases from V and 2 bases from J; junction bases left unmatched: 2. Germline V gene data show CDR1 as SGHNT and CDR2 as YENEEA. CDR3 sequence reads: CASSSSGSTYEQYF. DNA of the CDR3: TGTGCCAGCAGCTCTAGCGGGAGCACCTACGAGCAGTACTTC.

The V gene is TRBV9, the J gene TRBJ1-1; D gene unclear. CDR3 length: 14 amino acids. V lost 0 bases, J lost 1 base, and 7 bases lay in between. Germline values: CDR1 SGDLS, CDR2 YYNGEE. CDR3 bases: TGTGCCAGCAGCGTAGCTGTGGGGAACACTGAAGCTTTCTTT. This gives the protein CASSVAVGNTEAFF.